This TCR beta chain was profiled in a study of T cell repertoires in cytomegalovirus infection. Looking at the study overall: Public signatures in TCR beta pointed to CMV infection and matching HLA type.

Broader study findings: HLA-C-restricted CMV-specific TCR beta clonotypes were dominant in the ex vivo response.

In TCRdb, the reads were re-called with MiXCR into one record per CDR3 protein. This sample has 140,000 to 150,000 distinct CDR3 sequences, with 25% to 35% found just once. This clonotype turned up a few times. Antigen unknown. The material was CD8+ T cells from cultured PBMCs, obtained from culture after CMV antigen stimulation. The sequence came from a human donor in good health (CMV status not recorded). Some clones in this sample may be carry-over from other donors' samples.

CDR3 loop: CASSSAGDEQFF. DNA for the CDR3: TGTGCCAGCAGTTCAGCGGGGGATGAGCAGTTCTTC. The V gene is TRBV12-3 or TRBV12-4, the J gene TRBJ2-1; 8 bases are shared with TRBD2. CDR3 length: 12 residues. J gave up 8 bases and V 4 bases, and 1 base lay outside the gene matches.